These 22 T cell receptor beta chains came from one sample sequenced in a study of cytomegalovirus exposure and HLA in healthy donors (dated by TCRdb to 2015 to 2018). Library construction relied on the immunoSEQ multiplex PCR assay. For the multiplex PCR, a mixture combining 60 forward primers for TCR Vbeta segments and 13 reverse primers for TCR Jbeta segments was used. TCRdb holds this immuneACCESS table with in-frame rearrangements only. Some clones are missing; in checked studies, unresolved V genes explain under half, and the rest has no known cause. This sample has more than 150,000 clones in its table, and roughly 88% of those were observed once. The ten largest make up approximately 1.2% of the sample. The sequencing sample was made of PBMCs. The receptors stem from a girl aged 2 to 10 in good health and CMV-seropositive.

As DNA, the CDR3 is TGCGCCAGCTTTCAAAACTTGGGGGCAGGTGAGCAGTTCTTC. This codes for CASFQNLGAGEQFF. This chain connects TRBV5-1 to TRBJ2-1; a possible D gene is TRBD1 (6 bases). The V gene lost 7 bases and the J gene lost 9 bases, with 20 bases spanning the gap. The CDR3 runs to 14 residues. Germline V gene sequence: CDR1 SGHRS, CDR2 YFSETQ.

The genes are TRBV15 and TRBJ2-1; 7 bases fit TRBD1. Unmatched junction bases numbered 7, after V lost 5 bases and J lost 6 bases. The CDR3 loop spans 14 amino acids. In germline, CDR1 is LNHNV, CDR2 YYDKDF (reference sequence). This CDR3 reads CATSFRQGGNEQFF. Written as DNA, the CDR3 is TGTGCCACCAGCTTCCGACAGGGTGGCAATGAGCAGTTCTTC.

V usage is TRBV27 and J usage is TRBJ2-1; D is possibly TRBD2 (6 bases). V was clipped by 5 bases and J by 0 bases, with 17 bases between them. The CDR3 consists of 17 residues. The germline CDR1 and CDR2 sequences are MNHEY and SMNVEV (reference sequence). Here the CDR3 reads CASSPRLVLSSYNEQFF. CDR3 bases: TGTGCCAGCAGTCCCCGACTAGTCCTAAGCTCCTACAATGAGCAGTTCTTC.

The J gene is TRBJ2-3, the V gene TRBV15; D gene uncertain. V was cut by 3 bases and J by 6 bases, with 13 bases left in between. CDR1 and CDR2 from the germline V gene are LNHNV and YYDKDF (reference sequence). The CDR3 spans 14 residues. CDR3 residues: CATSSADLGDTQYF. CDR3 DNA sequence: TGTGCCACCAGCAGTGCCGACCTCGGGGATACGCAGTATTTT. Full variable domain (missing parts from reference TRBV15 and TRBJ2-3): DAMVIQNPRYQVTQFGKPVTLSCSQTLNHNVMYWYQQKSSQAPKLLFHYYDKDFNNEADTPDNFQSRRPNTSFCFLDIRSPGLGDTAMYLCATSSADLGDTQYFGPGTRLTVL.

V gene TRBV2 combines with J gene TRBJ2-1, with 10 bases aligning to TRBD2. The CDR3 consists of 13 residues. V lost 6 bases, J lost 8 bases, and 4 bases stayed unmatched. Germline V gene data show CDR1 as SNHLY and CDR2 as FYNNEI. For the CDR3, the DNA is TGTGCCAGCAGGGGGACTAGCGCCTATGAGCAGTTCTTC. Encoded protein: CASRGTSAYEQFF.

The V call is TRBV25-1, the J call TRBJ1-2; D is unclear. V was cut by 4 bases and J by 7 bases, with 7 bases left in between. Germline CDR1 reads MGHDK; CDR2 reads SYGVNS. The CDR3 is 11 amino acids. CDR3 residues: CASSGSGGYTF. CDR3 coding DNA: TGTGCCAGCAGTGGTTCAGGTGGCTACACCTTC.

The chain joins TRBV19 to TRBJ1-1, with D unresolved. The CDR3 runs to 15 residues. Trimming left V 6 bases short and J 1 base short, with 15 bases between. Germline lookup yields CDR1 LNHDA and CDR2 SQIVND (reference sequence). The CDR3 here is CASSMNLARNTEAFF. Written as DNA, the CDR3 is TGTGCCAGTAGCATGAATTTAGCTCGGAACACTGAAGCTTTCTTT.

The V call is TRBV7-3, the J call TRBJ2-7; 8 nucleotides match TRBD1. V was pared by 2 bases and J by 7 bases, with 4 bases of the junction left unmatched. The V gene's germline CDR1 is SGHTA and CDR2 FQGTGA. The CDR3 has 13 amino acids. The CDR3 nucleotides read TGTGCCAGCAGCTTAGGACAGGGCAGAGAGCAGTACTTC. It is translated as CASSLGQGREQYF.

The V and J genes are TRBV30 and TRBJ1-3; 7 positions match TRBD1. Per germline, CDR1 GTSNPN and CDR2 SVGIG (reference sequence). The CDR3 spans 18 residues. With V trimmed by 0 bases and J by 3 bases, 14 bases remained unmatched. In DNA form, the CDR3 reads TGTGCCTGGAGTGTACGCGGGCAGGGGGTGTGGGATGGAAACACCATATATTTT. This translates into CAWSVRGQGVWDGNTIYF. Supplemented by reference TRBV30 and TRBJ1-3, the full variable domain reads SQTIHQWPATLVQPVGSPLSLECTVEGTSNPNLYWYRQAAGRGLQLLFYSVGIGQISSEVPQNLSASRPQDRQFILSSKKLLLSDSGFYLCAWSVRGQGVWDGNTIYFGEGSWLTVV.

The chain joins TRBV12-5 to TRBJ1-1; the D gene is possibly TRBD1 (5 bases). The V and J ends lost 9 bases and 11 bases respectively, with 25 bases between them. The CDR3 sequence is 14 residues long. Germline V gene data show CDR1 as LGHNT and CDR2 as FRNRAP. The CDR3 coding sequence is TGTGCTAGCGGAAGGACATTTCAGGGTCTGAGGGCTTTCTTT. Protein: CASGRTFQGLRAFF.

The chain uses TRBV12-5 and TRBJ1-1, with 7 bases aligning to TRBD1. V dropped 1 base and J dropped 1; count of bases not matched to a gene: 6. CDR1 and CDR2 (germline): LGHNT, FRNRAP. There are 16 residues in the CDR3. DNA of the CDR3: TGTGCTAGTGGTTTGGCCTCAGGGGGGCCGAACACTGAAGCTTTCTTT. Translated, it gives CASGLASGGPNTEAFF.

The chain recombines TRBV5-1 with TRBJ2-1; 11 bases map to TRBD2. The V gene's germline CDR1 is SGHRS and CDR2 YFSETQ. The CDR3 is 17 amino acids. The J segment lost 4 bases and the V segment lost 7 bases, leaving 13 bases of the junction unmatched. This CDR3 is CASSMTSGNTQYNEQFF. Written as DNA, the CDR3 is TGCGCCAGCTCCATGACTAGCGGGAATACCCAATACAATGAGCAGTTCTTC.

The V call is TRBV5-1, the J call TRBJ2-3; 7 nucleotides match TRBD2. This CDR3 has 16 residues. CDR1 is SGHRS, CDR2 YFSETQ, per germline. The J segment lost 2 bases and the V segment lost 6 bases, leaving 12 bases of the junction unmatched. CDR3 DNA: TGCGCCAGCAACTCCTTTGGCGGGAGTTTCACAGATACGCAGTATTTT. It yields the protein CASNSFGGSFTDTQYF.

The V and J genes are TRBV30 and TRBJ1-1, with D unclear. Per the germline V gene, CDR1 is GTSNPN and CDR2 is SVGIG (reference sequence). This CDR3 region has 14 residues. The V gene lost 4 bases and the J gene lost 3 bases, with 15 bases spanning the gap. In DNA form, the CDR3 reads TGTGCCTGGACTAAGAGGGTAGAGGACACTGAAGCTTTCTTT. Translated, it gives CAWTKRVEDTEAFF.

V is TRBV27 and J is TRBJ1-2, with D perhaps matching TRBD1 (5 bases). The CDR3 totals 14 residues. V gave up 0 bases and J gave up 6 bases, with 11 bases separating them. The germline V gene encodes CDR1 MNHEY and CDR2 SMNVEV (reference sequence). CDR3 nucleotide sequence: TGTGCCAGCAGTTTATCGGCAGGGCTGGATGGCTACACCTTC. As protein: CASSLSAGLDGYTF.

This sequence joins TRBV15 and TRBJ2-5; a possible D gene is TRBD2 (6 bases). The J call may be in error: the DNA end matches TRBJ2-7 better. This CDR3 is built from 14 residues. Germline V lookup: CDR1 LNHNV, CDR2 YYDKDF (reference sequence). CDR3 loop: CATSRGGGSYEQYF. In nucleotides, the CDR3 is TGTGCCACCAGCAGAGGGGGAGGATCCTACGAGCAGTACTTC.

The rearrangement links TRBV2 to TRBJ1-2, with 9 positions matching TRBD1. The junction had 19 bases not matched to a gene; V was cut back by 6 bases and J by 8 bases. The germline CDR1 and CDR2 sequences are SNHLY and FYNNEI. The CDR3 is made up of 17 amino acids. The CDR3 loop reads CASRIIMPGQGAGGYTF. The CDR3, as DNA: TGTGCCAGCAGAATAATAATGCCGGGACAGGGAGCTGGAGGCTACACCTTC.

This chain joins TRBV18 and TRBJ1-1; 10 bases match TRBD1. CDR3 length: 16 amino acids. The V gene's germline CDR1 is KGHSH and CDR2 LQKENI. J gave up 0 bases and V 4 bases, and 5 bases lay outside the gene matches. In nucleotides, the CDR3 is TGTGCCAGCTCACTGCCGGGACAGGGGATGAACACTGAAGCTTTCTTT. This sequence encodes CASSLPGQGMNTEAFF.

This clone was picked up a small number of times. This rearrangement joins TRBV5-1 to TRBJ2-3; D possibly corresponds to TRBD1 (5 bases). Germline assignment: CDR1 SGHRS and CDR2 YFSETQ. The CDR3 length is 14 residues. The V end was cut by 1 base, the J end by 6 bases, with 12 bases between. The CDR3 loop reads CASSLISGKDTQYF. The CDR3 DNA follows: TGCGCCAGCAGCTTGATCTCAGGGAAGGATACGCAGTATTTT.

This clone has just a few counts. The chain uses TRBV5-1 and TRBJ2-3, with TRBD2 identical over 9 bases. Germline trimming cut 1 base from V and 6 bases from J; bases unmatched to any gene: 12. The germline V gene has CDR1 SGHRS and CDR2 YFSETQ. This CDR3 has 17 residues. The CDR3 nucleotides are TGCGCCAGCAGCTTGAGGGCTAGCGGGGCCGGCGGGGATACGCAGTATTTT. Translated, it gives CASSLRASGAGGDTQYF. The variable domain in full, completed from reference TRBV5-1 and TRBJ2-3, reads KAGVTQTPRYLIKTRGQQVTLSCSPISGHRSVSWYQQTPGQGLQFLFEYFSETQRNKGNFPGRFSGRQFSNSRSEMNVSTLELGDSALYLCASSLRASGAGGDTQYFGPGTRLTVL.

This clone has a single count. This chain links TRBV27 with TRBJ1-5; unclear D gene. V lost 6 bases, J lost 0 bases, and 12 bases lay in between. Germline lookup yields CDR1 MNHEY and CDR2 SMNVEV (reference sequence). The CDR3 has 15 amino acids. The CDR3 DNA is TGTGCCAGCAGCCGGCGGGCAGCTAGCAATCAGCCCCAGCATTTT. This encodes CASSRRAASNQPQHF.

This clone is a singleton in its sample. The chain uses TRBV27 and TRBJ1-2; weak D call: TRBD1 (5 bases). V gave up 4 bases and J gave up 4 bases, with 13 bases separating them. The CDR3 has 14 residues. The germline V gene has CDR1 MNHEY and CDR2 SMNVEV (reference sequence). The CDR3, as DNA: TGTGCCAGCAGTTCCAGGGAAAATGGCTATGGCTACACCTTC. It is translated as CASSSRENGYGYTF.